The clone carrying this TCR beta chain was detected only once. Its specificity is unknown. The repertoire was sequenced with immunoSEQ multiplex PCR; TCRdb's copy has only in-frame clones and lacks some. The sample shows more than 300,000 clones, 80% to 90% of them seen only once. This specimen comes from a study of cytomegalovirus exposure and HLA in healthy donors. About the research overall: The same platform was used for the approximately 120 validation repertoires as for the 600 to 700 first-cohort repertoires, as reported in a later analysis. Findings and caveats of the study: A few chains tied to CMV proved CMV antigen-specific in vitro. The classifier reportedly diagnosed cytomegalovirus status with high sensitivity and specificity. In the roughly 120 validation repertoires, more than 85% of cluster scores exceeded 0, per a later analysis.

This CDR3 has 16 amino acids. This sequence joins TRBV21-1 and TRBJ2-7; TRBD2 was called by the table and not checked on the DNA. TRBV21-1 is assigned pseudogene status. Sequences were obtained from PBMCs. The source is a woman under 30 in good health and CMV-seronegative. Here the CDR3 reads CASSARGSGSVYEQYF. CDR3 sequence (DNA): TGTGCCAGCAGCGCCCGGGGCAGCGGGAGTGTATACGAGCAGTACTTC.